This TCR beta chain was sequenced during a study of blood T cell repertoires in COVID-19. In the original analysis: Reference gene primer amplification yielded estimated nucleated cell counts. Sequencing was performed with immunoSEQ multiplex PCR; in TCRdb, only in-frame clones are kept and a portion is missing. V, J and clone size were drawn from that table, and D and trimming were deduced from the DNA. The sample lists a few hundred thousand clones, about 88% seen once, with approximately 6.6% in the top ten. Clinical history as reported by participants underpinned cohort assignment. During the 2 weeks before they entered the study, exposed participants had met someone with a PCR-confirmed or clinician-diagnosed COVID-19 case. The clonotype was recovered from a woman between 45 and 60 years old who had been exposed to COVID-19. The sequenced material came from PBMCs or T cells enriched from blood (not recorded which).

In DNA form, the CDR3 reads TGTGCCAGCAGCGCGAGGGGACTAGCGGGGGCCCTTTACAATGAGCAGTTCTTC. It translates to CASSARGLAGALYNEQFF. The chain employs TRBV7-9 and TRBJ2-1; 14 nucleotides match TRBD2. CDR1 is SEHNR, CDR2 FQNEAQ, per germline (reference sequence). This CDR3 comprises 18 residues. V was clipped by 5 bases and J by 4 bases; unmatched bases: 10.